This T cell receptor beta chain was retrieved from a study of graft-versus-host responses after intestinal transplantation. Of note for this clone: Its antigen is unknown.

Sequencing was performed with immunoSEQ multiplex PCR; in TCRdb, only in-frame clones are kept and a portion is missing. The sample records about 86,000 clones, roughly 90% being singletons. General study findings and limits: Allografts carried high graft-versus-host to host-versus-graft clonal ratios in patients having graft-donor T cell macrochimerism.

The CDR3 sequence is 12 residues long. In germline, CDR1 is SNHLY, CDR2 FYNNEI. Trimming left V 6 bases short and J 5 bases short, with 10 bases between. This receptor was identified in a human donor who received an intestinal transplant. This rearrangement joins TRBV2 to TRBJ1-1; the D gene is possibly TRBD1 (6 bases). The sequencing used unstimulated CD8+ T cells sorted from spleen or lymph node cells, collected before intestinal transplant. Written as DNA, the CDR3 is TGTGCCAGCAGACAGGGAAGGACTGAAGCTTTCTTT. Translating it yields CASRQGRTEAFF.